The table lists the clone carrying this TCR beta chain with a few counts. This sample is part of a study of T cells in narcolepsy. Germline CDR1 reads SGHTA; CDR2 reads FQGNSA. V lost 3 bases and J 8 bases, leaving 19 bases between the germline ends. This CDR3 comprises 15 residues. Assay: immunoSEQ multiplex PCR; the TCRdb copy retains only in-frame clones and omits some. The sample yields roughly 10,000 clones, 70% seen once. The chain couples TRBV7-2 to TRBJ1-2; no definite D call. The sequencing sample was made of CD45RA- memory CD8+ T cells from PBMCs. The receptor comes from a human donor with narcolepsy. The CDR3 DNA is TGTGCCAGCAGCTTGGCCCATGCGGGAGCAAGAGGCTACACCTTC. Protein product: CASSLAHAGARGYTF.